One sample yielded the 19 T cell receptor beta chains listed below, sequenced in a study of T cell responses to AZD1222 COVID-19 vaccine. TCRdb's table, derived via immunoSEQ multiplex PCR, lists solely in-frame clones and lacks some. In the table there are 110,000 to 150,000 clones, roughly nine tenths of which are singletons. The sequencing used peripheral blood, collected on day 0 of AZD1222 vaccination. The receptor set was obtained from an adult in good health.

A few counts support this clone. V and J are TRBV19 and TRBJ1-2, with TRBD1 as a possible D gene (5 bases). The V end was cut by 5 bases, the J end by 7 bases, with 17 bases between. The length of the CDR3 is 14 residues. The germline V gene has CDR1 LNHDA and CDR2 SQIVND (reference sequence). Written as DNA, the CDR3 is TGTGCCAGTAGTGTTGGCAGGGCCGCGCGTGGCTACACCTTC. Its protein is CASSVGRAARGYTF.

This chain connects TRBV27 to TRBJ1-1, with D possibly being TRBD1 (6 bases). The CDR3 sequence is 13 residues long. Germline assignment: CDR1 MNHEY and CDR2 SMNVEV (reference sequence). Trimming cost V 5 bases and J 4 bases, with 11 bases left between them. The DNA of the CDR3 is TGTGCCAGCAGTCAAGGACAGATCACTGAAGCTTTCTTT. It codes for CASSQGQITEAFF.

This sequence joins TRBV9 and TRBJ2-7; no clear D gene. This CDR3 spans 15 amino acids. The germline V gene has CDR1 SGDLS and CDR2 YYNGEE. The germline V and J ends were trimmed by 0 bases and 2 bases, with 12 bases remaining between them. The CDR3 region is CASSVALGPAYEQYF. The DNA for the CDR3 is TGTGCCAGCAGCGTAGCCCTCGGGCCCGCCTACGAGCAGTACTTC.

In its sample, this clone was seen once. The chain employs TRBV28 and TRBJ1-2; no firm D call. Trimming cost V 4 bases and J 3 bases, with 9 bases left between them. This CDR3 is built from 13 residues. Germline V gene data show CDR1 as MDHEN and CDR2 as SYDVKM. Here the CDR3 DNA reads TGTGCCAGCAGTTCCGAGGGCGACTATGGCTACACCTTC. Translation gives CASSSEGDYGYTF.

The CDR3 DNA sequence: TGTGCCAGCAGTTTTAAATCCTACAATGAGCAGTTCTTC. Protein product: CASSFKSYNEQFF. The chain uses TRBV28 and TRBJ2-1; D remains unclear. This CDR3 contains 13 residues. Per germline, CDR1 MDHEN and CDR2 SYDVKM. V dropped 3 bases and J dropped 1 base, with 4 bases sitting between them.

V gene TRBV6-1 combines with J gene TRBJ1-3; D is possibly TRBD1 (6 bases). The CDR3 is 15 residues long. V dropped 3 bases and J dropped 0 bases, with 9 bases sitting between them. Germline V gives CDR1 MNHNS, CDR2 SASEGT. CDR3 region: CASSEVDSSGNTIYF. CDR3 in DNA: TGTGCCAGCAGTGAGGTGGACAGCTCTGGAAACACCATATATTTT.

V gene TRBV5-1 combines with J gene TRBJ2-1; a weak D match, TRBD2 (6 bases). Deletions cut 4 bases from V and 9 bases from J, with 26 bases between. The CDR3 is made up of 17 amino acids. Germline CDR1 SGHRS, CDR2 YFSETQ. The CDR3 region is CASSSRDSRGIFSEQFF. CDR3 DNA: TGCGCCAGCAGCAGCCGGGACTCACGTGGGATTTTTAGTGAGCAGTTCTTC.

The rearrangement links TRBV18 to TRBJ1-5; D is perhaps TRBD1 (5 bases). The CDR3 loop spans 14 amino acids. The germline CDR1 and CDR2 sequences are KGHSH and LQKENI. Trimming shortened V by 4 bases and J by 7 bases, and 14 bases separated the two germline ends. The CDR3 protein is CASSLGDGFQPQHF. DNA of the CDR3: TGTGCCAGCTCACTCGGGGACGGCTTCCAGCCCCAGCATTTT.

In the case of this clone: Other DNA sequences of this sample code for an identical CDR3. The chain joins TRBV3-1 (or the pseudogene TRBV3-2) to TRBJ2-7; D remains ambiguous. The CDR3 extends over 13 amino acids. V was pared by 1 base and J by 3 bases, with 7 bases between. Germline V gene sequence: CDR1 LGHDT, CDR2 YNNKEL (reference sequence). CDR3 amino acids: CASSQVNSYEQYF. CDR3 nucleotides: TGTGCCAGCAGCCAAGTGAACAGCTACGAGCAGTACTTC.

The rearrangement joins TRBV12-5 to TRBJ2-4; perhaps D is TRBD1 or TRBD2 (5 bases each). Trimming took 8 bases from V and 8 from J, leaving 16 bases between them. CDR1 is LGHNT, CDR2 FRNRAP, per germline. The CDR3 consists of 13 residues. This CDR3 is CASQREGTDIQYF. In DNA form, the CDR3 reads TGTGCTAGTCAGAGGGAAGGGACGGACATTCAGTACTTC.

The chain couples TRBV6-5 to TRBJ2-7; TRBD1 agrees at 10 bases. The V gene's germline CDR1 is MNHEY and CDR2 SVGAGI. V gave up 6 bases and J gave up 4 bases; unmatched junction bases: 9. The CDR3 is 15 residues long. The CDR3 coding sequence is TGTGCCAGCAGAACTCCGGGACAGGGGTTATACGAGCAGTACTTC. As protein: CASRTPGQGLYEQYF.

The chain carries TRBV19 and TRBJ1-1; D is unresolved. V was trimmed by 2 bases and J by 3 bases, leaving 10 bases between them. Germline lookup yields CDR1 LNHDA and CDR2 SQIVND (reference sequence). This CDR3 is built from 14 residues. The CDR3 region is CASSIPGPYTEAFF. The DNA of the CDR3 is TGTGCCAGTAGTATACCCGGACCGTACACTGAAGCTTTCTTT. Full variable domain (remainder filled in from reference TRBV19 and TRBJ1-1): DGGITQSPKYLFRKEGQNVTLSCEQNLNHDAMYWYRQDPGQGLRLIYYSQIVNDFQKGDIAEGYSVSREKKESFPLTVTSAQKNPTAFYLCASSIPGPYTEAFFGQGTRLTVV.

This clone occurred once. This chain joins TRBV6-5 and TRBJ1-1; D is ambiguous. Germline assignment: CDR1 MNHEY and CDR2 SVGAGI. V was shortened by 4 bases and J by 0 bases, with 12 bases between the two germline ends. The CDR3 has 15 residues. The CDR3 DNA sequence: TGTGCCAGCAGTTTCCGGAGGCAGCTGAACACTGAAGCTTTCTTT. The encoded protein is CASSFRRQLNTEAFF.

The chain combines TRBV5-1 with TRBJ1-6, with no clear D. The CDR3 is 15 amino acids. Trimming shortened V by 4 bases and J by 7 bases, and 15 bases separated the two germline ends. Germline lookup yields CDR1 SGHRS and CDR2 YFSETQ. CDR3 sequence reads: CASSRDAVVNSPLHF. The CDR3 nucleotides are TGCGCCAGCAGCCGCGATGCGGTGGTGAATTCACCCCTCCACTTT.

The CDR3: CASSPGQAPYNEQFF. In nucleotides, the CDR3 is TGTGCCAGCAGCCCGGGACAAGCCCCCTACAATGAGCAGTTCTTC. The chain couples TRBV5-4 to TRBJ2-1, with a possible D match to TRBD1 (6 bases). The length of the CDR3 is 15 residues. V lost 4 bases to trimming and J lost 2 bases, with 13 bases between them. CDR1 is SGHNT, CDR2 YYREEE, per germline (reference sequence).

The rearrangement joins TRBV9 to TRBJ2-2; D is unresolved. The V and J ends lost 7 bases and 0 bases respectively, with 13 bases between them. Germline CDR1 reads SGDLS; CDR2 reads YYNGEE. The CDR3 loop spans 15 amino acids. This CDR3 is CASRPAPANTGELFF. Written as DNA, the CDR3 is TGTGCCAGCCGGCCGGCCCCCGCGAACACCGGGGAGCTGTTTTTT.

The gene calls are TRBV6-4 and TRBJ2-2, with 12 nucleotides matching TRBD2. Germline V gene data show CDR1 as MRHNA and CDR2 as SNTAGT. The length of the CDR3 is 17 residues. V shed 5 bases and J 5 bases; nucleotides not matched to a gene: 9. The CDR3 is CASSPGLAGSYTGELFF. The CDR3 coding sequence is TGTGCCAGCAGTCCCGGACTAGCGGGGAGTTATACCGGGGAGCTGTTTTTT.

The chain joins TRBV14 to TRBJ2-1, with 8 positions matching TRBD1. This CDR3 is built from 14 residues. J gave up 6 bases and V 2 bases, and 3 bases lay outside the gene matches. Germline V CDR1 and CDR2: SGHDN, FVKESK. CDR3 DNA sequence: TGTGCCAGCAGCCAATGGCAGGGGGCCAATGAGCAGTTCTTC. Translation gives CASSQWQGANEQFF.

This chain joins TRBV27 and TRBJ2-7; D may be TRBD1 (6 bases). V lost 6 bases and J 2 bases, leaving 11 bases between the germline ends. Germline CDR1 reads MNHEY; CDR2 reads SMNVEV (reference sequence). CDR3 size: 13 residues. The CDR3 here is CASSPTGAYEQYF. The CDR3 nucleotides read TGTGCCAGCAGCCCGACAGGAGCCTACGAGCAGTACTTC.